This record concerns one T cell receptor (beta chain) sequence. This sample is part of a study of radiotherapy plus CTLA-4 blockade in lung cancer. The V end lost 5 bases, the J end lost 4 bases, and 8 bases lay between the germline ends. The CDR3 is 12 amino acids. Germline CDR1 is SGHNT and CDR2 is YENEEA. Sequencing was performed with immunoSEQ multiplex PCR; in TCRdb, only in-frame clones are kept and a portion is missing. The sample comprises about 88,000 clones, around 72% of which are singletons, and about 14% rests with the top ten. The sequencing here drew on peripheral blood, taken from a patient treated with radiotherapy plus ipilimumab. The J gene is TRBJ2-5, the V gene TRBV11-3, with a weak D call TRBD2 (5 bases). This receptor was obtained from a human donor with non-small cell lung cancer that progressed on radiotherapy plus ipilimumab. CDR3 sequence (DNA): TGTGCCAGCAGCAAAGGAGGAGAGACCCAGTACTTC. Its translation is CASSKGGETQYF.